This is a list of T cell receptor beta chains from one sample in a study of post-analysis software for immune sequencing data. One entry per CDR3 protein results from TCRdb running MiXCR on the PCR reads. The sample lists about 770,000 distinct CDR3 sequences, 40% to 55% occurring once. The sample taken for sequencing was blood. The receptor source for this set is a girl between 10 and 17 years old with multiple sclerosis. The CDR3 runs from the conserved cysteine through the conserved F or W. The order of the fields is D gene, J gene, V gene, clone size, CDR3 length, CDR3 protein, CDR3 DNA. A D gene is named only where the DNA matches it firmly. The size of a clone is reported for some rows only, either as once, few or many, or as a class for expanded clones.

d_gene: TRBD2; j_gene: TRBJ2-7; v_gene: TRBV7-3; abundance: many; len: 16; CDR3aa: CASSLSGTSGDYEQYF; CDR3nt: TGTGCCAGCAGCTTATCTGGGACTAGCGGGGACTACGAGCAGTACTTC
d_gene: TRBD2; j_gene: TRBJ2-5; v_gene: TRBV20-1; abundance: NA; len: 13; CDR3aa: CSARVGLAGTQYF; CDR3nt: TGCAGTGCTAGAGTCGGTCTAGCGGGGACCCAGTACTTC
d_gene: NA; j_gene: TRBJ1-2; v_gene: TRBV20-1; abundance: NA; len: 12; CDR3aa: CSAGTAPAGYTF; CDR3nt: TGCAGTGCGGGAACTGCACCGGCAGGCTACACCTTC
d_gene: TRBD1; j_gene: TRBJ2-5; v_gene: TRBV7-2; abundance: few; len: 13; CDR3aa: CASSRDSQGTQYF; CDR3nt: TGTGCCAGCAGCCGGGACAGTCAGGGGACCCAGTACTTC
d_gene: NA; j_gene: TRBJ2-3; v_gene: TRBV15; abundance: NA; len: 15; CDR3aa: CATSRDGREADTQYF; CDR3nt: TGTGCCACCAGCAGAGATGGACGGGAAGCAGATACGCAGTATTTT
d_gene: TRBD2; j_gene: TRBJ2-7; v_gene: TRBV29-1; abundance: many; len: 16; CDR3aa: CSVEGTSGRGLIEQYF; CDR3nt: TGCAGCGTTGAAGGGACTAGCGGGAGAGGATTAATCGAGCAGTACTTC
d_gene: NA; j_gene: TRBJ2-1; v_gene: TRBV7-8; abundance: NA; len: 14; CDR3aa: CASTSSGAPGEQFF; CDR3nt: TGTGCCAGCACCTCCTCGGGAGCCCCCGGTGAGCAGTTCTTC
d_gene: TRBD1; j_gene: TRBJ1-3; v_gene: TRBV20-1; abundance: NA; len: 15; CDR3aa: CSARTGTGVGNTIYF; CDR3nt: TGCAGTGCTAGGACCGGGACAGGGGTTGGAAACACCATATATTTT
d_gene: NA; j_gene: TRBJ2-1; v_gene: TRBV18; abundance: many; len: 17; CDR3aa: CASSPESAAATYNEQFF; CDR3nt: TGTGCCAGCTCACCAGAATCGGCGGCAGCGACTTACAATGAGCAGTTCTTC
d_gene: TRBD2; j_gene: TRBJ2-5; v_gene: TRBV19; abundance: NA; len: 15; CDR3aa: CASSVLAGAWETQYF; CDR3nt: TGTGCCAGTAGTGTTTTAGCGGGAGCCTGGGAGACCCAGTACTTC
d_gene: TRBD1; j_gene: TRBJ1-1; v_gene: TRBV4-1; abundance: NA; len: 15; CDR3aa: CASSHTGTGGTEAFF; CDR3nt: TGCGCCAGCAGCCACACCGGGACAGGGGGCACTGAAGCTTTCTTT
d_gene: TRBD1; j_gene: TRBJ2-5; v_gene: TRBV7-9; abundance: NA; len: 15; CDR3aa: CASSLAQGAMETQYF; CDR3nt: TGTGCCAGCAGCTTAGCCCAGGGGGCGATGGAGACCCAGTACTTC
d_gene: TRBD2; j_gene: TRBJ2-1; v_gene: TRBV7-3; abundance: NA; len: 16; CDR3aa: CASSPGHSGRWNEQFF; CDR3nt: TGTGCCAGCAGCCCGGGACATAGCGGGAGGTGGAATGAGCAGTTCTTC
d_gene: TRBD1; j_gene: TRBJ2-1; v_gene: TRBV7-2; abundance: NA; len: 17; CDR3aa: CASSLRTGTTVYNEQFF; CDR3nt: TGTGCCAGCAGCTTACGGACAGGGACAACTGTATACAATGAGCAGTTCTTC
d_gene: TRBD2; j_gene: TRBJ2-3; v_gene: TRBV20-1; abundance: NA; len: 17; CDR3aa: CSARDASGRRGTDTQYF; CDR3nt: TGCAGTGCTAGAGATGCCAGCGGGAGAAGGGGTACAGATACGCAGTATTTT
d_gene: NA; j_gene: TRBJ2-1; v_gene: TRBV6-5; abundance: NA; len: 16; CDR3aa: CASSPPAGGYYNEQFF; CDR3nt: TGTGCCAGCAGTCCCCCAGCAGGGGGGTACTACAATGAGCAGTTCTTC
d_gene: TRBD2; j_gene: TRBJ2-1; v_gene: TRBV2; abundance: NA; len: 15; CDR3aa: CASSDLAGDPNEQFF; CDR3nt: TGTGCCAGCAGTGACCTAGCGGGGGATCCCAATGAGCAGTTCTTC
d_gene: NA; j_gene: TRBJ2-3; v_gene: TRBV20-1; abundance: NA; len: 14; CDR3aa: CSANRDTFTDTQYF; CDR3nt: TGCAGTGCCAACCGGGACACTTTCACAGATACGCAGTATTTT
d_gene: NA; j_gene: TRBJ1-1; v_gene: TRBV7-2; abundance: few; len: 15; CDR3aa: CASSSGHWERAEAFF; CDR3nt: TGTGCCAGCAGCTCCGGACACTGGGAGAGGGCTGAAGCTTTCTTT
d_gene: NA; j_gene: TRBJ2-1; v_gene: TRBV7-9; abundance: NA; len: 13; CDR3aa: CASSPESRRGQFF; CDR3nt: TGTGCCAGCAGCCCCGAGTCCCGGCGAGGGCAGTTCTTC
d_gene: TRBD1; j_gene: TRBJ2-7; v_gene: TRBV12-3/TRBV12-4; abundance: NA; len: 15; CDR3aa: CASSPPGQGVYEQYF; CDR3nt: TGTGCCAGCAGCCCGCCGGGACAGGGGGTTTACGAGCAGTACTTC
d_gene: TRBD2; j_gene: TRBJ2-1; v_gene: TRBV20-1; abundance: NA; len: 14; CDR3aa: CSLYRTSGYNEQFF; CDR3nt: TGCAGCCTATATAGGACTAGCGGGTACAATGAGCAGTTCTTC
d_gene: NA; j_gene: TRBJ2-1; v_gene: TRBV11-2; abundance: NA; len: 16; CDR3aa: CASSARPGKTYNEQFF; CDR3nt: TGTGCCAGCAGCGCCCGCCCCGGGAAAACCTACAATGAGCAGTTCTTC
d_gene: NA; j_gene: TRBJ2-2; v_gene: TRBV28; abundance: NA; len: 14; CDR3aa: CATKGSLNTGELFF; CDR3nt: TGTGCCACTAAAGGAAGCCTGAACACCGGGGAGCTGTTTTTT
d_gene: NA; j_gene: TRBJ1-2; v_gene: TRBV29-1; abundance: NA; len: 14; CDR3aa: CSVYLTGTRRGYTF; CDR3nt: TGCAGCGTCTACCTTACAGGGACCCGGAGGGGCTACACCTTC
d_gene: TRBD2; j_gene: TRBJ2-3; v_gene: TRBV25-1; abundance: few; len: 15; CDR3aa: CASSEGIAGADTQYF; CDR3nt: TGTGCCAGCAGTGAAGGGATAGCGGGAGCAGATACGCAGTATTTT
d_gene: TRBD1; j_gene: TRBJ1-2; v_gene: TRBV5-1; abundance: NA; len: 15; CDR3aa: CASRPGQGDNYGYTF; CDR3nt: TGCGCCAGCAGACCCGGACAGGGGGATAACTATGGCTACACCTTC
d_gene: NA; j_gene: TRBJ2-7; v_gene: TRBV9; abundance: NA; len: 14; CDR3aa: CASSDRDEGYEQYF; CDR3nt: TGTGCCAGCAGCGACCGGGACGAGGGCTACGAGCAGTACTTC
d_gene: TRBD1; j_gene: TRBJ1-5; v_gene: TRBV7-2; abundance: few; len: 14; CDR3aa: CASRGTGVDQPQHF; CDR3nt: TGTGCCAGCAGAGGGACAGGGGTTGATCAGCCCCAGCATTTT
d_gene: TRBD2; j_gene: TRBJ2-3; v_gene: TRBV3-1; abundance: NA; len: 16; CDR3aa: CASSRTSGRKTDTQYF; CDR3nt: TGTGCCAGCAGCCGTACTAGCGGGAGAAAGACAGATACGCAGTATTTT
d_gene: NA; j_gene: TRBJ2-3; v_gene: TRBV6-5; abundance: few; len: 15; CDR3aa: CASSYSLVSTDTQYF; CDR3nt: TGTGCCAGCAGCTACAGCCTGGTGAGCACAGATACGCAGTATTTT
d_gene: NA; j_gene: TRBJ2-7; v_gene: TRBV5-6; abundance: NA; len: 13; CDR3aa: CASSSGSNSEQYF; CDR3nt: TGTGCCAGCAGCTCCGGGTCCAACTCCGAGCAGTACTTC
d_gene: TRBD2; j_gene: TRBJ2-5; v_gene: TRBV4-3; abundance: few; len: 19; CDR3aa: CASSQDWGAGGPARETQYF; CDR3nt: TGCGCCAGCAGCCAAGATTGGGGAGCGGGAGGGCCGGCGCGAGAGACCCAGTACTTC
d_gene: NA; j_gene: TRBJ1-5; v_gene: TRBV20-1; abundance: NA; len: 13; CDR3aa: CSADKQKNQPQHF; CDR3nt: TGCAGTGCGGACAAACAGAAAAATCAGCCCCAGCATTTT
d_gene: NA; j_gene: TRBJ1-1; v_gene: TRBV29-1; abundance: NA; len: 14; CDR3aa: CSVGGVPWTPEAFF; CDR3nt: TGCAGCGTTGGGGGGGTTCCTTGGACCCCTGAAGCTTTCTTT
d_gene: TRBD2; j_gene: TRBJ2-7; v_gene: TRBV20-1; abundance: NA; len: 15; CDR3aa: CSAEREDTVSYEQYF; CDR3nt: TGCAGTGCGGAGCGGGAGGACACCGTCTCCTACGAGCAGTACTTC
d_gene: NA; j_gene: TRBJ1-4; v_gene: TRBV28; abundance: few; len: 15; CDR3aa: CASSSPGRTNEKLFF; CDR3nt: TGTGCCAGCAGTTCTCCGGGACGTACTAATGAAAAACTGTTTTTT
d_gene: TRBD1; j_gene: TRBJ2-5; v_gene: TRBV20-1; abundance: NA; len: 17; CDR3aa: CSARARELGQGKVEQYF; CDR3nt: TGCAGTGCTAGAGCGAGGGAGTTGGGACAGGGTAAGGTTGAGCAGTACTTC
d_gene: NA; j_gene: TRBJ2-7; v_gene: TRBV12-3/TRBV12-4; abundance: NA; len: 23; CDR3aa: CASSFGPAQKPPFTSPLSYEQYF; CDR3nt: TGTGCCAGCAGTTTCGGTCCCGCCCAAAAGCCGCCCTTTACTAGTCCTCTCTCCTACGAGCAGTACTTC
d_gene: TRBD1; j_gene: TRBJ2-7; v_gene: TRBV10-3; abundance: NA; len: 14; CDR3aa: CAIAGQESSYEQYF; CDR3nt: TGTGCCATCGCCGGACAGGAGAGCTCCTACGAGCAGTACTTC
d_gene: NA; j_gene: TRBJ1-2; v_gene: TRBV5-6; abundance: once; len: 11; CDR3aa: CASSSSWGYTF; CDR3nt: TGTGCCAGCAGCTCGTCGTGGGGCTACACCTTC
d_gene: TRBD1; j_gene: TRBJ2-5; v_gene: TRBV7-2; abundance: NA; len: 13; CDR3aa: CASSSDRGQTQYF; CDR3nt: TGTGCCAGCAGCTCGGACAGGGGACAGACCCAGTACTTC
d_gene: NA; j_gene: TRBJ2-6; v_gene: TRBV4-3; abundance: few; len: 17; CDR3aa: CASSQDHRQAGANVLTF; CDR3nt: TGCGCCAGCAGCCAAGATCACCGACAAGCTGGGGCCAACGTCCTGACTTTC
d_gene: NA; j_gene: TRBJ2-7; v_gene: TRBV7-9; abundance: NA; len: 12; CDR3aa: CASSWTAYEQYF; CDR3nt: TGTGCCAGCAGCTGGACAGCTTACGAGCAGTACTTC
d_gene: TRBD1; j_gene: TRBJ1-5; v_gene: TRBV4-2; abundance: NA; len: 18; CDR3aa: CASSQELLTGGRNQPQHF; CDR3nt: TGTGCCAGCAGCCAAGAACTCCTGACAGGGGGACGCAATCAGCCCCAGCATTTT
d_gene: NA; j_gene: TRBJ1-6; v_gene: TRBV6-5; abundance: NA; len: 13; CDR3aa: CASREGHHSPLHF; CDR3nt: TGTGCCAGCAGGGAGGGCCATCATTCACCCCTCCACTTT
d_gene: NA; j_gene: TRBJ2-6; v_gene: TRBV15; abundance: NA; len: 15; CDR3aa: CATRTAPSGANVLTF; CDR3nt: TGTGCCACCCGGACAGCCCCCTCTGGGGCCAACGTCCTGACTTTC
d_gene: NA; j_gene: TRBJ2-1; v_gene: TRBV4-1; abundance: NA; len: 16; CDR3aa: CASSQDGSQSYNEQFF; CDR3nt: TGCGCCAGCAGCCAAGATGGCTCCCAGAGCTACAATGAGCAGTTCTTC
d_gene: NA; j_gene: TRBJ2-7; v_gene: TRBV7-2; abundance: few; len: 15; CDR3aa: CASSLLAGALYEQYF; CDR3nt: TGTGCCAGCAGCTTATTGGCAGGCGCTCTCTACGAGCAGTACTTC
d_gene: NA; j_gene: TRBJ2-7; v_gene: TRBV15; abundance: NA; len: 17; CDR3aa: CATSRDPPAGFHYEQYF; CDR3nt: TGTGCCACCAGCAGAGATCCGCCGGCAGGGTTCCACTACGAGCAGTACTTC
d_gene: NA; j_gene: TRBJ1-2; v_gene: TRBV20-1; abundance: NA; len: 13; CDR3aa: CSAPKKGDGGYTF; CDR3nt: TGCAGTGCACCCAAAAAGGGGGATGGGGGCTACACCTTC
d_gene: NA; j_gene: TRBJ2-4; v_gene: TRBV25-1; abundance: few; len: 11; CDR3aa: CASRRGNIQYF; CDR3nt: TGTGCCAGCAGGAGGGGAAACATTCAGTACTTC
d_gene: NA; j_gene: TRBJ1-1; v_gene: TRBV5-6; abundance: NA; len: 14; CDR3aa: CASSRAPTDTEAFF; CDR3nt: TGTGCCAGCAGCCGAGCACCGACCGACACTGAAGCTTTCTTT
d_gene: NA; j_gene: TRBJ1-2; v_gene: TRBV12-3/TRBV12-4; abundance: few; len: 14; CDR3aa: CASTPEGFRSGYTF; CDR3nt: TGTGCCAGCACCCCCGAAGGGTTTCGGTCTGGCTACACCTTC